This TCR beta chain derives from a study of T-cell reconstitution after alpha-beta-depleted transplantation in children. Regarding the study as a whole: At day 60, the high TCRbeta diversity found in some patients originated from recipient T cells and thymic progenitors that had survived.

The V and J ends lost 1 base and 6 bases, in that order; junction bases with no gene match: 14. The CDR3 is 18 residues long. From germline, CDR1 is SGHAT and CDR2 FQNNGV. The TCRbeta library incorporated unique molecular identifiers. TCRdb itself ran the PCR reads through MiXCR, one entry per CDR3 protein. Counted here are roughly 66,000 distinct CDR3 sequences, 4.9% occurring once; the ten biggest clones make up approximately 20%. This clonotype was seen repeatedly, ten times or more. Antigen: not known. The chain links TRBV11-2 to TRBJ2-4; 8 nucleotides agree with TRBD2. Here the sequenced sample was PBMCs, mostly from graft donor cells, taken 180 days after TCRalphabeta/CD19-depleted stem cell transplant. The receptor comes from a boy under two years old who had a stem cell transplant for acute myeloid leukemia, so the T cells may come from the graft donor. CDR3 in amino acids: CASSLGINRDAGGNIQYF. The CDR3 DNA reads TGTGCCAGCAGCTTAGGCATTAACCGCGATGCGGGGGGAAACATTCAGTACTTC.